This record looks at one TCR beta chain sequence and its context. This receptor's antigen is unknown. The input lacks base qualities; no much larger clone sits a single base away. V lost 6 bases and J lost 0 bases; the stretch between them is 12 bases long. CDR1 SNHLY and CDR2 FYNNEI are derived from the germline V gene. From cysteine to phenylalanine, the CDR3 is 15 amino acids long. Of the read, only the CDR3 DNA is kept; its 45 bases are in frame from base 1. This record comes from a study of siplizumab effects on memory and regulatory T cells (dated by TCRdb to about 2019). At the level of the whole study: The effect of the anti-CD2 antibody siplizumab on alloreactive T-cell subsets was examined in allogeneic mixed lymphocyte reactions constructed from human PBMCs. General conclusions and limits of the study: Siplizumab significantly reduced the cumulative frequency of alloreactive sequences traceable to unstimulated CD4+ memory T cells. No functional confirmation was obtained for the suppressive function of proliferating Tregs from siplizumab cultures. Because sequences below about 10^-5 frequency were poorly captured, only a minor fraction of alloreactive clones could be mapped to unstimulated subsets. Among mappable alloreactive CD4+ clones, the Treg-derived fraction averaged approximately 72% with siplizumab versus roughly 29% in control reactions. Unstimulated naive T cells appeared more diverse than memory T cells, and naive cells seemed to contribute substantially to the alloresponse. A naive or memory phenotype could not be assigned to roughly 75-96% of proliferating CD4+ or CD8+ clones.

Libraries came from the immunoSEQ multiplex PCR assay. Each sample had 10^5 or so TCR templates assayed by the deep sequencing platform. Genomic DNA extracted from sorted T cells was used for TCRbeta CDR3 sequencing. On the study's bioinformatics: The R programming language was used for clonal analysis of TCRbeta CDR3 data. Unstimulated samples were compared with post-reaction CFSE-low samples to define alloreactive CD4+ and CD8+ clones. By matching sequences to the repertoires of sorted unstimulated Treg and non-Treg cells, each alloreactive CD4+ clone was assigned a regulatory or non-regulatory origin. Sourced from immuneACCESS, this table was stored by TCRdb with only in-frame sequences that have V and J called. A share of the clones is absent; for the studies checked, an unresolved V gene accounts for under half, and the remainder has no known explanation. V, J and clone size were drawn from that table, and D and trimming were deduced from the DNA. The sample table lists about 110,000 clones, just over 90% of them with a count of one. Together, the top ten hold about 0.75% of the sample.

Sorted unstimulated T cells and proliferating T cells recovered from mixed lymphocyte reactions were subjected to TCRbeta CDR3 sequencing. Fresh whole blood from approximately ten HLA-typed healthy donors was used to isolate PBMCs. To map where alloreactive clones came from, CD4+ regulatory T cells in the unstimulated state were FACS-sorted. The sequence derives from a human donor in good health. The sequence joins TRBV2 to TRBJ2-4; the D gene is possibly TRBD1, with 5 bases matching. The source material was Tregs sorted from blood. CDR3 sequence: CASSAGQIAKNIQYF. The bases are TGTGCCAGCAGCGCAGGACAAATAGCCAAAAACATTCAGTACTTC.